The source of this TCR beta chain is a study of blood T cells in healthy people across ages. Primed by a sample-barcoded 5' primer and a J-beta primer mix, a second PCR proceeded for 7 to 11 cycles. TCRdb reanalysed the 5' RACE reads using MiXCR and keeps one entry per CDR3 protein. The sample lists 1.5 million to 2 million distinct CDR3 sequences, about two fifths seen once, with more than 20% in the top ten. This TCR was sampled from a human donor in good health. The specimen sequenced was blood.

The CDR3 region is CASSTHPLAGVYNEQFF. The CDR3 DNA follows: TGTGCCAGCAGCACCCACCCACTAGCGGGGGTCTACAATGAGCAGTTCTTC. The chain couples TRBV13 to TRBJ2-1; TRBD2 agrees at 11 bases. Germline assignment: CDR1 PRHDT and CDR2 FYEKMQ (reference sequence). Germline trimming cut 5 bases from V and 3 bases from J; bases unmatched to any gene: 9. The CDR3 loop spans 17 amino acids.